The clone carrying this TCR beta chain showed up just a few times. Its matching antigen is unknown. The sample comes from a study of T cell repertoires in cytomegalovirus infection. Study-wide points: HLA-C-restricted CMV-specific TCR beta clonotypes prevailed in the ex vivo response.

The V segment lost 7 bases and the J segment 6 bases; nucleotides outside the gene matches: 11. The length of the CDR3 is 15 residues. CDR1 is ENHRY, CDR2 SYGVKD, per germline. TCRdb independently ran MiXCR on the reads; one entry per CDR3 protein. The sample lists over 25,000 distinct CDR3 sequences; about 20% were seen once. The sequence was collected from a human donor in good health (CMV status not recorded). Some clones in this sample may be carry-over from other donors' samples. The sequencing used CD8+ T cells from cultured PBMCs, collected from culture after CMV antigen stimulation. J is TRBJ1-1 and V is TRBV10-3; TRBD1 matches at 10 bases. In DNA, the CDR3 is TGTGCCATCATTGAAATCGGGACAGGGGTGCCTGAAGCTTTCTTT. This sequence encodes CAIIEIGTGVPEAFF.